The following is a T cell receptor (beta chain) sequence with its context. Libraries were prepared by immunoSEQ multiplex PCR; TCRdb keeps only in-frame clonotypes and omits some of them. The repertoire holds millions of clones, with over 85% as singletons. Germline loops: CDR1 LNHDA, CDR2 SQIVND (reference sequence). The CDR3 runs 17 residues. V lost 2 bases, J lost 0 bases, and 11 bases lay in between. This specimen belongs to a study of shared clonotypes between healthy human individuals. Source material: naive CD4+ T cells sorted from blood. Subset described: CD45RA+ positively selected. The V call is TRBV19, the J call TRBJ2-6; D gene uncertain. This clonotype originated in a man in his late teens or twenties in good health. CDR3: CASSIREPSSGANVLTF. CDR3 nucleotide sequence: TGTGCCAGTAGTATAAGGGAACCGAGCTCTGGGGCCAACGTCCTGACTTTC.